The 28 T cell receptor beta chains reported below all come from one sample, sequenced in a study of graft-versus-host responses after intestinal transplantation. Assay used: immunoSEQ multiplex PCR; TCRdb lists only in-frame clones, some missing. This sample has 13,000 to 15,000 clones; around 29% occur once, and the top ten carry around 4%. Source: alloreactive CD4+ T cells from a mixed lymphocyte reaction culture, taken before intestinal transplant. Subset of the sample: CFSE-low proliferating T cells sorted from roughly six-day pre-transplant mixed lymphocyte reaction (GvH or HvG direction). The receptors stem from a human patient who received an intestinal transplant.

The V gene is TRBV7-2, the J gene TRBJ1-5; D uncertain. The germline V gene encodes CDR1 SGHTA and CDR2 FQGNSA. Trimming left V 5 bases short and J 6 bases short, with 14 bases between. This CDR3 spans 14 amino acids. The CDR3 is CASSQGGIRQPQHF. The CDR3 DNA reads TGTGCCAGCAGCCAAGGTGGGATCCGTCAGCCCCAGCATTTT.

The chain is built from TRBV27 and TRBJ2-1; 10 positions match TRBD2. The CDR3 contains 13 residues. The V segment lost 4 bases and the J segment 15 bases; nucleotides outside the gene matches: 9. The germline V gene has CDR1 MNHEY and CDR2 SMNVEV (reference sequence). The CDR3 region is CASSSSGRVQAFF. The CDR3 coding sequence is TGTGCCAGCAGTTCAAGCGGGAGGGTTCAGGCGTTCTTC.

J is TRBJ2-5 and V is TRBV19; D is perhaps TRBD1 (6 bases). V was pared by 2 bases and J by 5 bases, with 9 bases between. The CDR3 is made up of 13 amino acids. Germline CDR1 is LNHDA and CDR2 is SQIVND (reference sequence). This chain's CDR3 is CASSIWQGETQYF. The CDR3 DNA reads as TGTGCCAGTAGTATATGGCAGGGGGAGACCCAGTACTTC.

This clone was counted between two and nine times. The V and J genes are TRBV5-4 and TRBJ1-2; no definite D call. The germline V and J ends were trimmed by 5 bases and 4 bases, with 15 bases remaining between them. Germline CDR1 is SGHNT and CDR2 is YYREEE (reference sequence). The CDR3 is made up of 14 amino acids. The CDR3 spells CASSFGPGSYGYTF. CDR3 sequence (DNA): TGTGCCAGCAGTTTTGGGCCGGGTTCCTATGGCTACACCTTC.

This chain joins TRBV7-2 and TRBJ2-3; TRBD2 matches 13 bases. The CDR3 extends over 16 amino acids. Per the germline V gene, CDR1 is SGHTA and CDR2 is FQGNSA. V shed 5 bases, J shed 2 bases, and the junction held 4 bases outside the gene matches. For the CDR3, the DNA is TGTGCCAGCAGCCCTGGGACTAGCGGGACCACAGATACGCAGTATTTT. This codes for CASSPGTSGTTDTQYF. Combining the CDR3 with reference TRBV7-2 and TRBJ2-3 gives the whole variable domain GAGVSQSPSNKVTEKGKDVELRCDPISGHTALYWYRQSLGQGLEFLIYFQGNSAPDKSGLPSDRFSAERTGGSVSTLTIQRTQQEDSAVYLCASSPGTSGTTDTQYFGPGTRLTVL.

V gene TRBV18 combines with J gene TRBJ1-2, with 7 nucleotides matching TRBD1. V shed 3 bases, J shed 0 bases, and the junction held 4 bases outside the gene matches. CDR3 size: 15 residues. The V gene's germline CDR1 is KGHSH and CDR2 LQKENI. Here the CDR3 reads CASSPTGRANYGYTF. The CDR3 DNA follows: TGTGCCAGCTCACCGACAGGGCGAGCTAACTATGGCTACACCTTC.

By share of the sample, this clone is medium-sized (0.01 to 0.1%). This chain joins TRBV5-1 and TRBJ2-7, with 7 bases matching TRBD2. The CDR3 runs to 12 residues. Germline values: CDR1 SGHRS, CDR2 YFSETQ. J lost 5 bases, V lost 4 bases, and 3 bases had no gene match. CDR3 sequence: CASSLGGDEQYF. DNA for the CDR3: TGCGCCAGCAGCCTGGGAGGGGACGAGCAGTACTTC. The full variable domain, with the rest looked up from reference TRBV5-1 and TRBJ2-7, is KAGVTQTPRYLIKTRGQQVTLSCSPISGHRSVSWYQQTPGQGLQFLFEYFSETQRNKGNFPGRFSGRQFSNSRSEMNVSTLELGDSALYLCASSLGGDEQYFGPGTRLTVT.

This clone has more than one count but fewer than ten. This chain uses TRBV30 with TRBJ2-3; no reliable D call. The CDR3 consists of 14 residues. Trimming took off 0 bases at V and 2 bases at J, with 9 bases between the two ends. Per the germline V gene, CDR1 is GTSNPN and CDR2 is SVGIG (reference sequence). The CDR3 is CAWSVRRTTDTQYF. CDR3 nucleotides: TGTGCCTGGAGTGTGAGGCGCACCACAGATACGCAGTATTTT.

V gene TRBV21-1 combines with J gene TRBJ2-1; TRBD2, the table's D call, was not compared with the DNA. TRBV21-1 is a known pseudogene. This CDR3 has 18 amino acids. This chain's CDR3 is CASSKIFLAGSSYNEQFF. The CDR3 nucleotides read TGTGCCAGCAGCAAAATTTTTCTAGCTGGGAGCTCCTACAATGAGCAGTTCTTC.

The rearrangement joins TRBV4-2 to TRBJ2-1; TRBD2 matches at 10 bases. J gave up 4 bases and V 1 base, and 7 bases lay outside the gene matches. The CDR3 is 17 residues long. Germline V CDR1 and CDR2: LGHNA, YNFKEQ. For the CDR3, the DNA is TGTGCCAGCAGCCAAGTCCCGGGGACTAGCGCGTACAATGAGCAGTTCTTC. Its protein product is CASSQVPGTSAYNEQFF.

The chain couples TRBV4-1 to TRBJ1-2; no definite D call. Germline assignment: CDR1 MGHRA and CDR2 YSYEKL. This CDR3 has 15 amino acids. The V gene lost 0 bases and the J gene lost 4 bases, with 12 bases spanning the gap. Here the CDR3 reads CASSQDGGRAYGYTF. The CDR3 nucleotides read TGCGCCAGCAGCCAAGATGGAGGACGGGCCTATGGCTACACCTTC.

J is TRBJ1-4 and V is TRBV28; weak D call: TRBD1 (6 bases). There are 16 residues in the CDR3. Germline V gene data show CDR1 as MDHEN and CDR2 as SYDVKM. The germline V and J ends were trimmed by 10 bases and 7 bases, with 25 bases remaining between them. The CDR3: CATEPRGRPTGEKLFF. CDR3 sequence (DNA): TGTGCCACCGAGCCTCGGGGGCGGCCCACCGGTGAAAAACTGTTTTTT.

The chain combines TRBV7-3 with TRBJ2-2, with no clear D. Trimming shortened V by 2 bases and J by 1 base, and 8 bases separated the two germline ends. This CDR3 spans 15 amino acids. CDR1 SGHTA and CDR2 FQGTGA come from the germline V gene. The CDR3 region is CASSLVFKNTGELFF. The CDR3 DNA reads TGTGCCAGCAGCTTAGTCTTCAAGAACACCGGGGAGCTGTTTTTT.

CDR3 protein: CAPGDSFYGYTF. In nucleotides, the CDR3 is TGTGCCCCCGGAGACAGTTTCTATGGCTACACCTTC. The chain has TRBV7-9 and TRBJ1-2; D might be TRBD1 (5 bases). This CDR3 is built from 12 residues. Trimming pared 11 bases from V and 4 bases from J, leaving 14 bases between. Germline lookup yields CDR1 SEHNR and CDR2 FQNEAQ (reference sequence).

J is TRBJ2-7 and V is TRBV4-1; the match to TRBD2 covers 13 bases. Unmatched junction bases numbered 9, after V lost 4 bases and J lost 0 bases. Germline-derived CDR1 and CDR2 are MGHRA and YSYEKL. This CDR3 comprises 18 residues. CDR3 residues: CASSPTPGLAGASYEQYF. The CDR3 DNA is TGCGCCAGCAGCCCCACCCCCGGACTAGCGGGGGCCTCCTACGAGCAGTACTTC.

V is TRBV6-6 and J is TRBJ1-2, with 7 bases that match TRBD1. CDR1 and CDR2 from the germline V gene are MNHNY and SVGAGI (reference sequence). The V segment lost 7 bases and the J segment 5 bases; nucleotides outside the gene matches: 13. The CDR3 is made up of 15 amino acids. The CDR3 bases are TGTGCCAGCATCGCCGAGGGGGTCAGGGGGTATGGCTACACCTTC. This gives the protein CASIAEGVRGYGYTF.

The CDR3 region has the DNA TGTGCCAGTATAGATGGCGGCCTCGGAAGCTACAATGAGCAGTTCTTC. As protein: CASIDGGLGSYNEQFF. The V and J genes are TRBV19 and TRBJ2-1; no clear D gene. This CDR3 is built from 16 residues. V lost 7 bases to trimming and J lost 3 bases, with 19 bases between them. Germline CDR1 is LNHDA and CDR2 is SQIVND (reference sequence).

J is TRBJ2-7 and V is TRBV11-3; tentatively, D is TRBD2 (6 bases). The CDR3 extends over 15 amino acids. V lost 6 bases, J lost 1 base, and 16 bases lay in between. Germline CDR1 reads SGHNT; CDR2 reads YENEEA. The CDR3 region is CASSQFLASSYEQYF. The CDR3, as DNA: TGTGCCAGCAGTCAATTCCTAGCGTCATCCTACGAGCAGTACTTC.

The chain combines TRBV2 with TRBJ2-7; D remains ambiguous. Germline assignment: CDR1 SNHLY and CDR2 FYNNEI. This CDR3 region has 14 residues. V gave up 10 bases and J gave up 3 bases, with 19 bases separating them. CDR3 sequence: CAILKTWFHYEQYF. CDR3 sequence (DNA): TGTGCCATCCTAAAGACATGGTTTCACTACGAGCAGTACTTC.

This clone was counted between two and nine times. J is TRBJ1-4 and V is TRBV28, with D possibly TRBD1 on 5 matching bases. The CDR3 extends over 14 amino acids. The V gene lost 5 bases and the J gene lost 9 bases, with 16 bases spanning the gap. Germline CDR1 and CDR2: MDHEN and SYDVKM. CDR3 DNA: TGTGCCAGCAGTCTTTCGACAGCTTTGCAAAAACTGTTTTTT. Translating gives CASSLSTALQKLFF.

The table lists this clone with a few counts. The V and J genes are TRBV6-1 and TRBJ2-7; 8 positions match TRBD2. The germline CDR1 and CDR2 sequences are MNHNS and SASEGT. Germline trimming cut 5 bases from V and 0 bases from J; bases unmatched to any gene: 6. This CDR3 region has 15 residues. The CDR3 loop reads CASSFTSGPSYEQYF. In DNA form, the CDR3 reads TGTGCCAGCAGTTTTACTAGCGGTCCCTCCTACGAGCAGTACTTC.

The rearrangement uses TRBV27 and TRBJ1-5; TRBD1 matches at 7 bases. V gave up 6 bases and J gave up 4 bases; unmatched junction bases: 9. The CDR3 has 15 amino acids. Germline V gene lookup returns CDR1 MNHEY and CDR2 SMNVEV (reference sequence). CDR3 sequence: CASSARGLGNQPQHF. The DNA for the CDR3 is TGTGCCAGCAGCGCTAGGGGGCTCGGAAATCAGCCCCAGCATTTT.

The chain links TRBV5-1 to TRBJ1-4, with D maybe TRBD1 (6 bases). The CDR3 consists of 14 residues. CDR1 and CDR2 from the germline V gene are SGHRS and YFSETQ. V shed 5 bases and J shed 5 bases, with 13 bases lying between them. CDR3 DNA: TGCGCCAGCAGATCGGGCCAGGGGAATGAAAAACTGTTTTTT. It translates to CASRSGQGNEKLFF.

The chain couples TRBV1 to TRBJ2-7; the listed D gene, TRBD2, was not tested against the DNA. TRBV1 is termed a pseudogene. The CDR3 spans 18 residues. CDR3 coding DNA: TGCACCAGCAGCCAAGATTTCCTATGGCGGGAGTTACAATACGAGCAGTACTTC. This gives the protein CTSSQDFLWRELQYEQYF.

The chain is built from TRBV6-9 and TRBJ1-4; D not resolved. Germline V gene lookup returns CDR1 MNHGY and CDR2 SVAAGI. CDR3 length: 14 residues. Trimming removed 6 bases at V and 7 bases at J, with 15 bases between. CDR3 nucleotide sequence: TGTGCCAGCAGCTCAGCTCTGCGTGGTGAAAAACTGTTTTTT. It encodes CASSSALRGEKLFF.

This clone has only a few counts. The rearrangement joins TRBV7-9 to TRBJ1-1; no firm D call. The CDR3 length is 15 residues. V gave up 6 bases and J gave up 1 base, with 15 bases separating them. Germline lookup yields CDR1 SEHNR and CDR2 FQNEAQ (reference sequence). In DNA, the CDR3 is TGTGCCAGCAGAAATTCCGAGGGCAGGAACACTGAAGCTTTCTTT. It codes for CASRNSEGRNTEAFF.

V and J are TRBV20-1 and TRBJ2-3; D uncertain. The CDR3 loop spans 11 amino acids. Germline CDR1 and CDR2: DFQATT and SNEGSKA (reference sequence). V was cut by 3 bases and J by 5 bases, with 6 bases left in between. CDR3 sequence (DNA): TGCAGTGCTAGTAGAGTAGATACGCAGTATTTT. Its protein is CSASRVDTQYF.

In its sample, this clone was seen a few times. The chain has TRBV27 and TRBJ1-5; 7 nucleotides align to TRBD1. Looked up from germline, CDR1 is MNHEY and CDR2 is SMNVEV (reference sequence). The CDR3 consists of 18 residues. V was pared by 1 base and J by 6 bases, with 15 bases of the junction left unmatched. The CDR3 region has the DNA TGTGCCAGCAGTTTATTATCCCCGCGACAGGGCGCGGTTCAGCCCCAGCATTTT. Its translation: CASSLLSPRQGAVQPQHF.